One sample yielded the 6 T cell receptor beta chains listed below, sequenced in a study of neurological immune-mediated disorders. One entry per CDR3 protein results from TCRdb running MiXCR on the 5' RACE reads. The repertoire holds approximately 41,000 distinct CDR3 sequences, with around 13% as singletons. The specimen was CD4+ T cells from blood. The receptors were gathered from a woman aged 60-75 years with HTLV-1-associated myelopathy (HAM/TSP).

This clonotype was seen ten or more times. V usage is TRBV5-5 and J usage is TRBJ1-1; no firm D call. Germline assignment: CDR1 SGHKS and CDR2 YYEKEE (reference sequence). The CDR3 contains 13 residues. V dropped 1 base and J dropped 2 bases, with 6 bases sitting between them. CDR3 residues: CASSLLRNTEAFF. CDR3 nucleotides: TGTGCCAGCAGCTTGCTCCGAAACACTGAAGCTTTCTTT. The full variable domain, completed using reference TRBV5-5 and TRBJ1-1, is DAGVTQSPTHLIKTRGQQVTLRCSPISGHKSVSWYQQVLGQGPQFIFQYYEKEERGRGNFPDRFSARQFPNYSSELNVNALLLGDSALYLCASSLLRNTEAFFGQGTRLTVV.

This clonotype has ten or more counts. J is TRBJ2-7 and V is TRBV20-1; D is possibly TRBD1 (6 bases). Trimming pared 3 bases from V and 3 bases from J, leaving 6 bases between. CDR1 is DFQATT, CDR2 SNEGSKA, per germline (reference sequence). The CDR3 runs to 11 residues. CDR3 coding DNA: TGCAGTGCTAGCAGGGGCTACGAGCAGTACTTC. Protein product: CSASRGYEQYF.

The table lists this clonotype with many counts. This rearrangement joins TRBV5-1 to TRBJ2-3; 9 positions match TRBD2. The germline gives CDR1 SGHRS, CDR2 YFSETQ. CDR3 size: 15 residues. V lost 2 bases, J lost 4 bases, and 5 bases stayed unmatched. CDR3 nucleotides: TGCGCCAGCAGCTTTCTAGCGGGGCGCGCAGATACGCAGTATTTT. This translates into CASSFLAGRADTQYF.

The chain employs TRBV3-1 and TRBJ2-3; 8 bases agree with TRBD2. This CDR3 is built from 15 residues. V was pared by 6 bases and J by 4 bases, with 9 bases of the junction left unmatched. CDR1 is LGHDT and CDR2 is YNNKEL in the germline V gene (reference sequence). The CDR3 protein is CASSPPSGWADTQYF. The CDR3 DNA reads TGTGCCAGCAGTCCCCCTAGCGGGTGGGCAGATACGCAGTATTTT.

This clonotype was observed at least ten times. CDR3 sequence (DNA): TGTGCCACCAGGGTAGCGGGGGGCTACACAGATACGCAGTATTTT. Its protein product is CATRVAGGYTDTQYF. This chain uses TRBV15 with TRBJ2-3; the match to TRBD2 covers 10 bases. The CDR3 extends over 15 amino acids. Unmatched junction bases numbered 5, after V lost 6 bases and J lost 2 bases. Per germline, CDR1 LNHNV and CDR2 YYDKDF (reference sequence). Complete variable domain (other parts from reference TRBV15 and TRBJ2-3): DAMVIQNPRYQVTQFGKPVTLSCSQTLNHNVMYWYQQKSSQAPKLLFHYYDKDFNNEADTPDNFQSRRPNTSFCFLDIRSPGLGDTAMYLCATRVAGGYTDTQYFGPGTRLTVL.

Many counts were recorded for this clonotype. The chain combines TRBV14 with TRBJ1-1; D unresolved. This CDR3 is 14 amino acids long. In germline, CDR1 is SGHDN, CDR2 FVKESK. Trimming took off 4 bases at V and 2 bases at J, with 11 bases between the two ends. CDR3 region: CASSPWTANTEAFF. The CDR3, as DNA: TGTGCCAGCAGCCCATGGACCGCAAACACTGAAGCTTTCTTT.